This is a list of T cell receptor beta chains from one sample in a study of control samples from healthy donors and cancer patients. Sequenced by immunoSEQ multiplex PCR; TCRdb stores in-frame clones only, minus some. The table includes some 80,000 clones, about 90% detected once. Material: blood. These receptors came from a man aged 50-60 years in good health. Each CDR3 is given with its conserved first and last residue. D genes are given only for firm matches. Size values are once, few and many counts, or a class for expanded clones, and some rows have none.

>few|NA|TRBV2|TRBJ2-5|13
TGTGCCAGCAGCGCCTCGTCGGGGGCCACTAAGTACTTC
CASSASSGATKYF
>NA|TRBD1|TRBV9|TRBJ1-5|15
TGTGCCAGCAGCGTAGGGGACAGGGGGCATCAGCCCCAGCATTTT
CASSVGDRGHQPQHF
>NA|NA|TRBV4-2|TRBJ2-3|15
TGTGCCAGCAGCCAAGGGACAGTCTTCACAGATACGCAGTATTTT
CASSQGTVFTDTQYF
>NA|NA|TRBV20-1|TRBJ2-5|12
TGCAGTGCTAGTCAGGGCGGTGAGACCCAGTACTTC
CSASQGGETQYF
>NA|NA|TRBV18|TRBJ2-4|15
TGTGCCAGCTCACCACTGGACACAGAGGGAAACATTCAGTACTTC
CASSPLDTEGNIQYF
>NA|NA|TRBV24-1|TRBJ1-1|12
TGTGCCACCAGTGACCCCAACACTGAAGCTTTCTTT
CATSDPNTEAFF
>NA|NA|TRBV29-1|TRBJ2-5|10
TGCAGCGCCTTAGTAGAGACCCAGTACTTC
CSALVETQYF
>NA|TRBD1|TRBV10-1|TRBJ2-1|17
TGCGCCAGCAGCGGTTCGACAGGGGGCCTGTCCTACAATGAGCAGTTCTTC
CASSGSTGGLSYNEQFF
>NA|NA|TRBV5-6|TRBJ1-2|12
TGTGCCAGCAGCCGTTCCGGGCGAGACTACACCTTC
CASSRSGRDYTF
>few|TRBD1|TRBV11-3|TRBJ1-1|15
TGTGCCAGCAGCACCCGGGGACAGGGGAACACTGAAGCTTTCTTT
CASSTRGQGNTEAFF
>NA|TRBD1|TRBV2|TRBJ1-1|14
TGTGCCAGCAAAGGGCAGGGGGCCTGGGTTGAAGCTTTCTTT
CASKGQGAWVEAFF
>NA|TRBD1|TRBV18|TRBJ1-1|16
TGTGCCAGCTCCCCCGACAGGGGGGGTACGAACACTGAAGCTTTCTTT
CASSPDRGGTNTEAFF
>NA|TRBD1|TRBV30|TRBJ2-1|15
TGTGCCTGGAATGGGTTGGACAGGGGTAGGGATGAGCAGTTCTTC
CAWNGLDRGRDEQFF
>NA|NA|TRBV18|TRBJ1-5|15
TGTGCCAGCTCACCACCCCAGAATAGCAATCAGCCCCAGCATTTT
CASSPPQNSNQPQHF
>NA|TRBD2|TRBV11-3|TRBJ2-1|15
TGTGCCAGCAGCTCGAGCGGGGGGGAGATTAATGAGCAGTTCTTC
CASSSSGGEINEQFF
>once|TRBD1|TRBV28|TRBJ1-4|15
TGTGCCAGCAGTCACAGGGGCCCCCTAAATGAAAAACTGTTTTTT
CASSHRGPLNEKLFF
>once|NA|TRBV5-6|TRBJ2-7|12
TGTGCCAGCAGCTCCCTGGGGGCCGAGCAGTACTTC
CASSSLGAEQYF
>NA|NA|TRBV18|TRBJ2-3|14
TGTGCCAGCTCAACTTCATATAACACAGATACGCAGTATTTT
CASSTSYNTDTQYF
>NA|NA|TRBV6-6|TRBJ2-5|12
TGTGCCAGCAGTTACTCGAAAGAGACCCAGTACTTC
CASSYSKETQYF
>NA|TRBD1|TRBV19|TRBJ1-1|14
TGTGCCAGTAGTTCGGACAGGGTTAGGACTGAAGCTTTCTTT
CASSSDRVRTEAFF
>NA|NA|TRBV7-6|TRBJ1-1|12
TGTGCCAGCAGCCCGGACGGTATAGAAGCTTTCTTT
CASSPDGIEAFF
>NA|TRBD1|TRBV24-1|TRBJ2-7|17
TGTGCCACCAGTGATGGGGTACGACAGGGGAGGACCTACGAGCAGTACTTC
CATSDGVRQGRTYEQYF
>NA|TRBD1|TRBV11-2|TRBJ2-7|15
TGTGCCAGCAGCTTAGGTGGACAGGGGAAATACGGGCAGTACTTC
CASSLGGQGKYGQYF
>NA|TRBD1|TRBV2|TRBJ2-5|12
TGTGCCAGCAGAACAGGGGTAGAGACCCAGTACTTC
CASRTGVETQYF
>once|NA|TRBV12-3/TRBV12-4|TRBJ1-2|13
TGTGCCAGCAGTCGGGGGGGGGCCCATGGCTACACCTTC
CASSRGGAHGYTF
>NA|NA|TRBV9|TRBJ2-2|13
TGTGCCAGCAGCGTAGTGGGGCCCGGGGAGCTGTTTTTT
CASSVVGPGELFF
>NA|TRBD1|TRBV20-1|TRBJ1-3|17
TGCAGTGCTAGTTACAGGGGCCTTACCCTTGGTGGAAACACCATATATTTT
CSASYRGLTLGGNTIYF
>NA|NA|TRBV5-1|TRBJ2-1|15
TGCGCCAGCAGCTTGGCGCCCAGCTCCTACAATGAGCAGTTCTTC
CASSLAPSSYNEQFF
>NA|NA|TRBV5-6|TRBJ1-1|15
TGTGCCAGCAGCTTGGCCGGGCAGGGGCGCTCTGAAGCTTTCTTT
CASSLAGQGRSEAFF
>NA|TRBD1|TRBV6-5|TRBJ2-5|15
TGTGCCAGCAGCTCCGACAGGGGGCGCTGGGAGACCCAGTACTTC
CASSSDRGRWETQYF
>NA|NA|TRBV19|TRBJ1-1|15
TGTGCCAGTAGTATACGGGCAGACTTGAACACTGAAGCTTTCTTT
CASSIRADLNTEAFF
>once|NA|TRBV6-5|TRBJ1-3|13
TGTGCCACCGACAGGAACTCTGGAAACACCATATATTTT
CATDRNSGNTIYF
>NA|TRBD1|TRBV19|TRBJ1-1|16
TGTGCCAGTAGTCCCTCCCAGACAGGGCTGAACACTGAAGCTTTCTTT
CASSPSQTGLNTEAFF
>NA|NA|TRBV5-1|TRBJ2-2|16
TGCGCCAGCAGCTTGGTCCCGACAGGCCCGACCGGGGAGCTGTTTTTT
CASSLVPTGPTGELFF
>NA|NA|TRBV30|TRBJ1-3|14
TGTGCCTGGAGTGAAAAGAACTCTGGAAACACCATATATTTT
CAWSEKNSGNTIYF
>NA|NA|TRBV24-1|TRBJ1-1|13
TGTGCCACCAGTGATCCCCCGGACAATGAAGCTTTCTTT
CATSDPPDNEAFF
>once|NA|TRBV10-2|TRBJ2-2|13
TGCGCCAGCAGGATAGACGCGGCCGGGGAGCTGTTTTTT
CASRIDAAGELFF
>NA|TRBD2|TRBV7-7|TRBJ2-5|16
TGTGCTAGCAGCTCGGGAAGCGGGGGGGCCGGAGAGACCCAGTACTTC
CASSSGSGGAGETQYF
>NA|TRBD1|TRBV5-5|TRBJ2-7|15
TGTGCCAGCAGCTTGGCGACAGGGCCCTCCTACGAGCAGTACTTC
CASSLATGPSYEQYF
>once|NA|TRBV5-4|TRBJ2-5|12
TGTGCCAGCAGCTTGGCTGAAGAGACCCAGTACTTC
CASSLAEETQYF
>NA|NA|TRBV19|TRBJ2-2|16
TGTGCCAGTAGCTTCGCCGGGACTTTAAACACCGGGGAGCTGTTTTTT
CASSFAGTLNTGELFF
>NA|NA|TRBV20-1|TRBJ2-1|18
TGCAGTGCTAGTCCCCCTAGGGGCGGGATTCGGGTTTTCAATGAGCAGTTCTTC
CSASPPRGGIRVFNEQFF
>few|NA|TRBV27|TRBJ1-1|12
TGTGCCAGTACAGACAGAAACACTGAAGCTTTCTTT
CASTDRNTEAFF
>NA|NA|TRBV18|TRBJ1-4|15
TGTGCCAGCTCACCAGCGGAGGGAGCTAATGAAAAACTGTTTTTT
CASSPAEGANEKLFF
>NA|TRBD2|TRBV15|TRBJ2-7|15
TGTGCCACCAGCTATCTAGCGGGGGGATCCTACGAGCAGTACTTC
CATSYLAGGSYEQYF